One sample yielded the 26 T cell receptor beta chains listed below, sequenced in a study of shared T cell receptors in the human thymus (dated by TCRdb to the early 2020s). Libraries were prepared through the immunoSEQ multiplex PCR assay. This is the immuneACCESS table as TCRdb keeps it, with only in-frame sequences that have V and J called. A part of the clones is gone; compared with another copy, unresolved V genes explain less than half, and the rest is unexplained. The sample profile shows some 720,000 clones; 88% of them were found once. 0.008% to 0.011% of the sample lies in the top ten. Separately, the same data were catalogued under a study of human thymus T cells.

The sample consisted of thymocytes. The source of these receptors is a boy in the first two years of life with a congenital heart defect. Donor details come from another sample of the same person, matched by shared clones.

The rearrangement uses TRBV25-1 and TRBJ2-2; perhaps TRBD1 as D (6 bases). CDR3 length equals 15 residues. Germline loops: CDR1 MGHDK, CDR2 SYGVNS. The ends were cut back, 10 bases at V and 2 bases at J, with 17 bases in the middle. CDR3 DNA: TGTGCCATCAAGGGACACCCCAGAAACACCGGGGAGCTGTTTTTT. It codes for CAIKGHPRNTGELFF.

A remark on this clone: This same CDR3 is encoded by further DNA sequences in the sample. V usage is TRBV5-6 and J usage is TRBJ2-3, with D perhaps matching TRBD1 (5 bases). Trimming stripped 0 bases from V and 0 bases from J, with 8 bases between. In germline, CDR1 is SGHDT, CDR2 YYEEEE. This CDR3 has 15 amino acids. As DNA, the CDR3 is TGTGCCAGCAGCTTGGGCGCAGGGAGCACAGATACGCAGTATTTT. This sequence encodes CASSLGAGSTDTQYF.

This chain joins TRBV27 and TRBJ2-7; 8 bases are a match to TRBD2. With V trimmed by 8 bases and J by 6 bases, 6 bases remained unmatched. The germline V gene has CDR1 MNHEY and CDR2 SMNVEV (reference sequence). The CDR3 sequence is 12 residues long. The CDR3 reads CASGREAIEQYF. The DNA for the CDR3 is TGTGCCAGCGGGCGGGAGGCCATCGAGCAGTACTTC.

The chain combines TRBV9 with TRBJ2-5; 11 positions match TRBD2. CDR1 is SGDLS, CDR2 YYNGEE, per germline. There are 16 residues in the CDR3. The trim removed 2 bases at V and 5 bases at J, leaving 8 bases unmatched. The CDR3 bases are TGTGCCAGCAGCGTGACTAGCGGGGCAGAGAGGGAGACCCAGTACTTC. It encodes CASSVTSGAERETQYF.

The V and J genes are TRBV11-3 and TRBJ2-7, with D unclear. V was shortened by 1 base and J by 0 bases, with 10 bases between the two germline ends. The CDR3 length is 15 residues. Per germline, CDR1 SGHNT and CDR2 YENEEA. The CDR3 sequence: CASSLANNSSYEQYF. The CDR3 nucleotides read TGTGCCAGCAGCTTAGCCAATAATAGCTCCTACGAGCAGTACTTC.

This sequence joins TRBV19 and TRBJ2-1; maybe TRBD2 (8 bases). CDR3 length equals 15 residues. Germline V gene data show CDR1 as LNHDA and CDR2 as SQIVND (reference sequence). V dropped 7 bases and J dropped 8 bases, with 21 bases sitting between them. The CDR3: CASTGGGGSGYEQFF. The CDR3 nucleotides read TGTGCCAGTACGGGAGGGGGCGGGAGTGGTTATGAGCAGTTCTTC.

The chain is built from TRBV7-2 and TRBJ2-1; D is possibly TRBD2 (6 bases). The germline V gene has CDR1 SGHTA and CDR2 FQGNSA. The CDR3 sequence is 15 residues long. V shed 6 bases and J shed 6 bases, with 18 bases lying between them. CDR3 in DNA: TGTGCCAGCAGGAACCACCCTAGGGACTGCAATGAGCAGTTCTTC. It yields the protein CASRNHPRDCNEQFF.

This clone is a singleton in its sample. The V gene is TRBV5-4, the J gene TRBJ1-4; 8 nucleotides line up with TRBD1. CDR3 length equals 18 residues. With 2 bases clipped from V and 6 bases from J, the junction kept 15 bases outside the gene matches. From germline, CDR1 is SGHNT and CDR2 YYREEE (reference sequence). The CDR3 spells CASSFQLTQGANHEKLFF. The CDR3 DNA reads TGTGCCAGCAGCTTCCAACTCACGCAGGGGGCAAACCATGAAAAACTGTTTTTT.

The chain joins TRBV4-3 to TRBJ2-7, with D perhaps matching TRBD2 (6 bases). V dropped 0 bases and J dropped 2 bases, with 14 bases sitting between them. Germline assignment: CDR1 LGHNA and CDR2 YSLEER. The CDR3 length is 16 residues. The CDR3 DNA is TGCGCCAGCAGCCAAGATACGCGGGAACGAACCTACGAGCAGTACTTC. This sequence encodes CASSQDTRERTYEQYF.

The gene calls are TRBV7-9 and TRBJ2-1, with 7 bases matching TRBD2. The CDR3 has 10 residues. Germline V gene lookup returns CDR1 SEHNR and CDR2 FQNEAQ (reference sequence). V lost 6 bases to trimming and J lost 10 bases; unmatched junction nucleotides: 0. CDR3 region: CASRGGEQFF. DNA for the CDR3: TGTGCCAGCAGGGGAGGGGAGCAGTTCTTC.

This chain uses TRBV11-2 with TRBJ2-3, with TRBD2 identical over 13 bases. CDR3 length: 18 amino acids. V gave up 4 bases and J gave up 3 bases; unmatched junction bases: 10. Germline values: CDR1 SGHAT, CDR2 FQNNGV. The CDR3 DNA reads as TGTGCCAGCAGCTGTGGACTAGCGGGAGAGGGGGGAACAGATACGCAGTATTTT. Protein sequence: CASSCGLAGEGGTDTQYF.

The chain's CDR3 is CASSRGLAGRETQYF. The CDR3 DNA reads as TGTGCCAGCAGCAGGGGACTAGCGGGGAGGGAGACCCAGTACTTC. The chain combines TRBV5-6 with TRBJ2-5; 13 bases match TRBD2. V was pared by 4 bases and J by 5 bases, with 5 bases of the junction left unmatched. Germline CDR1 and CDR2: SGHDT and YYEEEE. The CDR3 sequence is 15 residues long. Variable domain in full (rest from reference TRBV5-6 and TRBJ2-5): DAGVTQSPTHLIKTRGQQVTLRCSPKSGHDTVSWYQQALGQGPQFIFQYYEEEERQRGNFPDRFSGHQFPNYSSELNVNALLLGDSALYLCASSRGLAGRETQYFGPGTRLLVL.

The chain's CDR3 is CAWGEGLAGYNEQFF. The CDR3 region has the DNA TGTGCCTGGGGGGAGGGACTAGCGGGCTACAATGAGCAGTTCTTC. V gene TRBV30 combines with J gene TRBJ2-1; 12 bases match TRBD2. The germline CDR1 and CDR2 sequences are GTSNPN and SVGIG (reference sequence). V lost 5 bases, J lost 3 bases, and 5 bases stayed unmatched. The CDR3 is 15 residues long.

The chain employs TRBV28 and TRBJ2-7; 7 nucleotides line up with TRBD1. Trimming cost V 3 bases and J 4 bases; bases outside gene matches: 9. Germline V lookup: CDR1 MDHEN, CDR2 SYDVKM. The CDR3 loop spans 15 amino acids. The CDR3 DNA is TGTGCCAGCAGTTTGAGGGAGACAGGGTGGTACGAGCAGTACTTC. Protein: CASSLRETGWYEQYF.

The chain carries TRBV25-1 and TRBJ1-1; D is undetermined. The CDR3 is made up of 11 amino acids. Germline lookup yields CDR1 MGHDK and CDR2 SYGVNS. V gave up 10 bases and J gave up 4 bases, with 10 bases separating them. CDR3 in amino acids: CAILPLTEAFF. The CDR3, as DNA: TGTGCCATCCTACCCCTCACTGAAGCTTTCTTT.

This rearrangement joins TRBV5-1 to TRBJ1-2, with a tentative D call TRBD1 (5 bases). Germline V lookup: CDR1 SGHRS, CDR2 YFSETQ. The CDR3 totals 16 residues. Trimming took 2 bases from V and 0 from J, leaving 14 bases between them. CDR3 loop: CASSLGVGKANYGYTF. The CDR3 DNA follows: TGCGCCAGCAGCTTAGGGGTCGGCAAAGCTAACTATGGCTACACCTTC.

The chain has TRBV7-9 and TRBJ2-7, with TRBD2 matching 11 bases. CDR3 length: 16 amino acids. Germline CDR1 and CDR2: SEHNR and FQNEAQ (reference sequence). Trimming took 2 bases from V and 3 from J; bases not matched to a gene: 6. The DNA for the CDR3 is TGTGCCAGCAGCTTAACAGGACTAGCGGGCGACTACGAGCAGTACTTC. Its translation is CASSLTGLAGDYEQYF.

This chain uses TRBV5-4 with TRBJ2-2; TRBD2 is a possible D gene (6 bases). Germline CDR1 is SGHNT and CDR2 is YYREEE (reference sequence). CDR3 length: 14 residues. Deletions cut 4 bases from V and 5 bases from J, with 12 bases between. DNA for the CDR3: TGTGCCAGCAGCGCAGTTGGGGGGACCGGGGAGCTGTTTTTT. Amino acids: CASSAVGGTGELFF.

The CDR3 loop reads CASSQDSPPGGPYEQYF. The CDR3 nucleotides are TGTGCCAGCAGCCAAGATTCCCCTCCGGGAGGCCCCTACGAGCAGTACTTC. This chain connects TRBV4-2 to TRBJ2-7, with 7 nucleotides matching TRBD2. The germline gives CDR1 LGHNA, CDR2 YNFKEQ. J was trimmed by 2 bases and V by 0 bases; bases with no gene match: 10. The CDR3 is made up of 17 amino acids.

This clone was seen a few times. V usage is TRBV27 and J usage is TRBJ1-2, with D perhaps TRBD1 (5 bases). Germline values: CDR1 MNHEY, CDR2 SMNVEV (reference sequence). Between the trimmed V and J ends, which lost 5 bases and 4 bases, there was a span of 17 bases. The CDR3 length is 15 residues. The CDR3 DNA follows: TGTGCCAGCAGTCCCCCCCGGGGGGGGGTCTATGGCTACACCTTC. Translated, it gives CASSPPRGGVYGYTF.

The gene calls are TRBV18 and TRBJ1-2; weak D call: TRBD1 (5 bases). CDR1 is KGHSH, CDR2 LQKENI, per germline. V lost 3 bases and J lost 0, with 32 bases in between. There are 22 residues in the CDR3. CDR3: CASSPDKESREDVYLANYGYTF. In nucleotides, the CDR3 is TGTGCCAGCTCACCCGACAAGGAAAGCAGGGAGGACGTATACCTAGCTAACTATGGCTACACCTTC.

This clone is a singleton in its sample. This chain joins TRBV10-3 and TRBJ1-5; the D is unclear. Looked up from germline, CDR1 is ENHRY and CDR2 is SYGVKD. The CDR3 covers 9 residues. The germline V and J ends were trimmed by 10 bases and 15 bases, with 13 bases remaining between them. CDR3 protein: CATGSPAHF. CDR3 in DNA: TGTGCCACCGGTTCGCCCGCGCATTTT.

The CDR3 is CASSLSVTGGDGYTF. DNA of the CDR3: TGTGCCAGCAGCTTATCCGTGACAGGGGGCGATGGCTACACCTTC. The chain uses TRBV7-9 and TRBJ1-2; 10 nucleotides align to TRBD1. This CDR3 has 15 amino acids. Unmatched junction bases numbered 6, after V lost 2 bases and J lost 6 bases. Germline loops: CDR1 SEHNR, CDR2 FQNEAQ (reference sequence).

The count of this clone is one. The chain employs TRBV20-1 and TRBJ2-1; unclear D gene. V lost 3 bases, J lost 9 bases, and 6 bases lay in between. This CDR3 is 10 amino acids long. CDR1 DFQATT and CDR2 SNEGSKA come from the germline V gene (reference sequence). CDR3 DNA sequence: TGCAGTGCTAGCTATACTGAGCAGTTCTTC. It encodes CSASYTEQFF.

The chain carries TRBV6-6 and TRBJ2-7; D unresolved. The CDR3 runs 12 residues. Germline V CDR1 and CDR2: MNHNY, SVGAGI (reference sequence). V lost 5 bases and J 5 bases, leaving 10 bases between the germline ends. The CDR3 nucleotides read TGTGCCAGCAGTGATGCACACGACGAGCAGTACTTC. Residues: CASSDAHDEQYF.

V gene TRBV29-1 combines with J gene TRBJ2-1; 7 positions match TRBD1. V was pared by 3 bases and J by 9 bases, with 5 bases of the junction left unmatched. This CDR3 comprises 12 residues. Germline CDR1 reads SQVTM; CDR2 reads ANQGSEA. CDR3 in amino acids: CSVETGRGEQFF. The DNA for the CDR3 is TGCAGCGTTGAGACAGGGAGAGGTGAGCAGTTCTTC.